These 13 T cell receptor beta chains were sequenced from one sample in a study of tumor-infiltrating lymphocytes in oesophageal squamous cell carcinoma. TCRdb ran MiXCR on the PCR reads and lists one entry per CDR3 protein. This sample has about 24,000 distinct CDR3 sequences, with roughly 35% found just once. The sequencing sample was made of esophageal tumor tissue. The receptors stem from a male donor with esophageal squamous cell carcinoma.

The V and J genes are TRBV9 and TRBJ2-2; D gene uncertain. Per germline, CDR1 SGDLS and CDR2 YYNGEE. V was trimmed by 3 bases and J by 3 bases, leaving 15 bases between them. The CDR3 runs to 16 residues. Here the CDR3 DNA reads TGTGCCAGCAGCGCCGAAGGTGACGGAGACACCGGGGAGCTGTTTTTT. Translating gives CASSAEGDGDTGELFF.

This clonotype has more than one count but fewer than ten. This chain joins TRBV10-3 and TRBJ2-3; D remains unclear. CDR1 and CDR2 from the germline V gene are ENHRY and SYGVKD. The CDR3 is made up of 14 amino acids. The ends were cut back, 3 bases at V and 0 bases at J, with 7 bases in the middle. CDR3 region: CAISDGPSTDTQYF. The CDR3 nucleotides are TGTGCCATCAGTGATGGGCCTAGCACAGATACGCAGTATTTT.

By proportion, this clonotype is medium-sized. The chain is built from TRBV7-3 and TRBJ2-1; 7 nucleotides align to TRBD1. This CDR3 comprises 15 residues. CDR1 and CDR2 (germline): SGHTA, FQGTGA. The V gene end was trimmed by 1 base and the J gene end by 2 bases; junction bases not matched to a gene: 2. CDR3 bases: TGTGCCAGCAGCTTAATGCAGGGGGCCTACAATGAGCAGTTCTTC. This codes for CASSLMQGAYNEQFF.

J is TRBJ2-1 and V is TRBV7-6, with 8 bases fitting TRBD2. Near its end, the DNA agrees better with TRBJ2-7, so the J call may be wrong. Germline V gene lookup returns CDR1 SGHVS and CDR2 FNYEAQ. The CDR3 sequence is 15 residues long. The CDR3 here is CASSVSSGLYYEQYF. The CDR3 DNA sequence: TGTGCCAGCAGCGTCTCTAGCGGGCTCTACTACGAGCAGTACTTC.

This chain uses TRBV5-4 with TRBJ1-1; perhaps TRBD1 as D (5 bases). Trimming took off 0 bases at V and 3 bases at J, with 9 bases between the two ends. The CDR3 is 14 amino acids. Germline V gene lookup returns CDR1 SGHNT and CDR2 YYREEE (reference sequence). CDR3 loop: CASSLEGIDTEAFF. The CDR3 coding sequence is TGTGCCAGCAGCTTGGAGGGGATCGACACTGAAGCTTTCTTT.

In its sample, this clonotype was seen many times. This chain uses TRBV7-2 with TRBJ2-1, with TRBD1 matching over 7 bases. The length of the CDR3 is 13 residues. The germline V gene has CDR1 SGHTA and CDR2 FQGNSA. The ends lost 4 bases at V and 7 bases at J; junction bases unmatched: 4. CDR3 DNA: TGTGCCAGCAGCTGGGGACAGACAAATGAGCAGTTCTTC. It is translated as CASSWGQTNEQFF.

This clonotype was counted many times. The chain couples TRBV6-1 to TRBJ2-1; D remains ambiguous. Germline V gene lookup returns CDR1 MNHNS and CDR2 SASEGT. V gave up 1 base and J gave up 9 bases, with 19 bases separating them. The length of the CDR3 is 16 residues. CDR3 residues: CASSEGVAARFGEQFF. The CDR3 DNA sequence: TGTGCCAGCAGTGAAGGGGTGGCAGCTAGATTCGGTGAGCAGTTCTTC.

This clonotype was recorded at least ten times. The CDR3 sequence: CASNGLAVIFTDTQYF. Here the CDR3 DNA reads TGTGCCAGCAACGGACTAGCGGTTATATTCACAGATACGCAGTATTTT. V is TRBV2 and J is TRBJ2-3, with TRBD2 matching over 10 bases. CDR3 length: 16 amino acids. With V trimmed by 7 bases and J by 2 bases, 9 bases remained unmatched. Per germline, CDR1 SNHLY and CDR2 FYNNEI.

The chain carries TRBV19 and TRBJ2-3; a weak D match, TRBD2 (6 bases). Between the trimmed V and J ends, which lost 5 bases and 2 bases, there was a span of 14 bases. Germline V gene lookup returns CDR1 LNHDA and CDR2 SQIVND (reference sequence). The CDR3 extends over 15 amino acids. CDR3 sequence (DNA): TGTGCCAGTAGTCGGACGGGACTGATCACAGATACGCAGTATTTT. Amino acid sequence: CASSRTGLITDTQYF.

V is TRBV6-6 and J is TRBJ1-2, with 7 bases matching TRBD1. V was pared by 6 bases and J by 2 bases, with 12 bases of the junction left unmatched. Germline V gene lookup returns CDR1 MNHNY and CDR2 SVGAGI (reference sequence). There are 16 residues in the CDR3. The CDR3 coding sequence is TGTGCCAGCAGGGGGACAGAGGGGACCCCAAACTATGGCTACACCTTC. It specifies CASRGTEGTPNYGYTF.

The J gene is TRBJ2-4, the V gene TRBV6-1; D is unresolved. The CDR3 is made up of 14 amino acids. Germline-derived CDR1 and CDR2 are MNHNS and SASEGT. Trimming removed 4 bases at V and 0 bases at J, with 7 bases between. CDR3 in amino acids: CASSANLAKNIQYF. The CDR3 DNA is TGTGCCAGCAGTGCCAACCTAGCCAAAAACATTCAGTACTTC.

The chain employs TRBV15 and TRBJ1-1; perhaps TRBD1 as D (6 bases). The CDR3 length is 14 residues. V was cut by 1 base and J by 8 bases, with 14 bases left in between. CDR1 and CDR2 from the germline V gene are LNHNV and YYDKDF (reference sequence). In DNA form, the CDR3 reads TGTGCCACCAGCAGAGGCGGACAGACAAAAGAAGCTTTCTTT. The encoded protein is CATSRGGQTKEAFF.

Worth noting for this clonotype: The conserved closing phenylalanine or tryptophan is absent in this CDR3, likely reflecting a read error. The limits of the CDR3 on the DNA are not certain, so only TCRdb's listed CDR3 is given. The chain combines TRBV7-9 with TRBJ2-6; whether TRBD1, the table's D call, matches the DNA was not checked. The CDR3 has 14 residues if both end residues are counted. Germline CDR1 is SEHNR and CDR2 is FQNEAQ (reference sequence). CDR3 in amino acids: CASSPPEYEQYFGA.